These T cell receptor beta chains were read from a single sample in a study of blood T cell repertoires in COVID-19. Libraries were prepared by immunoSEQ multiplex PCR; TCRdb keeps only in-frame clonotypes and omits some of them. The table lists about 210,000 clones, 88% of them singletons. Sequenced input: peripheral blood. The receptors shown here come from a man aged 70-80 years with acute or convalescent COVID-19. Each CDR3 is given with its conserved first and last residue. The D gene is left open where the match is weak. Size values are once, few and many counts, or a class for expanded clones, and some rows have none.

CDR3 protein: CASSQESGLLNTQYF
CDR3 DNA: TGTGCCAGCAGCCAGGAGTCGGGACTATTGAATACGCAGTATTTT
V gene: TRBV6-5
D gene: TRBD2
J gene: TRBJ2-3
clone size: -

CDR3 protein: CASSLQGLTEAFF
CDR3 DNA: TGTGCCAGCAGCTTACAGGGTCTGACTGAAGCTTTCTTT
V gene: TRBV7-9
D gene: -
J gene: TRBJ1-1
clone size: -

CDR3 protein: CSALGTSGSQETQYF
CDR3 DNA: TGCAGCGCCTTAGGGACTAGCGGGAGCCAAGAGACCCAGTACTTC
V gene: TRBV29-1
D gene: TRBD2
J gene: TRBJ2-5
clone size: -

CDR3 protein: CASSARDRGTDTQYF
CDR3 DNA: TGTGCCAGCAGCGCCCGGGACAGGGGCACAGATACGCAGTATTTT
V gene: TRBV9
D gene: TRBD1
J gene: TRBJ2-3
clone size: -

CDR3 protein: CASSPTGMNTEAFF
CDR3 DNA: TGTGCCAGTAGTCCGACAGGGATGAACACTGAAGCTTTCTTT
V gene: TRBV19
D gene: TRBD1
J gene: TRBJ1-1
clone size: -

CDR3 protein: CASTNTGRTGELFF
CDR3 DNA: TGTGCCAGCACCAACACAGGGCGCACCGGGGAGCTGTTTTTT
V gene: TRBV11-2
D gene: -
J gene: TRBJ2-2
clone size: -

CDR3 protein: CASSRDTSAYGYTF
CDR3 DNA: TGTGCCAGCAGCCGGGACACGTCGGCTTATGGCTACACCTTC
V gene: TRBV25-1
D gene: -
J gene: TRBJ1-2
clone size: once

CDR3 protein: CASSLRWASGRDEQFF
CDR3 DNA: TGTGCCAGCAGCTTACGGTGGGCTAGCGGGAGGGATGAGCAGTTCTTC
V gene: TRBV7-2
D gene: TRBD2
J gene: TRBJ2-1
clone size: -

CDR3 protein: CASSFAGASETQYF
CDR3 DNA: TGTGCCAGCAGTTTTGCGGGGGCGTCGGAGACCCAGTACTTC
V gene: TRBV27
D gene: -
J gene: TRBJ2-5
clone size: -

CDR3 protein: CASSSGLAGRTDTQYF
CDR3 DNA: TGTGCCAGCAGCTCCGGACTAGCGGGACGCACAGATACGCAGTATTTT
V gene: TRBV7-3
D gene: TRBD2
J gene: TRBJ2-3
clone size: -

CDR3 protein: CASSGRGPLYEQYF
CDR3 DNA: TGTGCCAGCAGCGGTAGGGGTCCTCTCTACGAGCAGTACTTC
V gene: TRBV27
D gene: -
J gene: TRBJ2-7
clone size: -

CDR3 protein: CATSAGTGAEAFF
CDR3 DNA: TGTGCCACCAGCGCCGGGACAGGGGCTGAAGCTTTCTTT
V gene: TRBV24-1
D gene: TRBD1
J gene: TRBJ1-1
clone size: -

CDR3 protein: CASSPGIGGRETQYF
CDR3 DNA: TGTGCCAGCTCACCAGGGATTGGGGGCCGGGAGACCCAGTACTTC
V gene: TRBV18
D gene: -
J gene: TRBJ2-5
clone size: -

CDR3 protein: CATSRAVSSGQETQYF
CDR3 DNA: TGTGCCACCAGCAGAGCGGTGTCTAGCGGACAAGAGACCCAGTACTTC
V gene: TRBV15
D gene: TRBD2
J gene: TRBJ2-5
clone size: -

CDR3 protein: CASSQTNEQYF
CDR3 DNA: TGTGCCAGCAGCCAAACAAACGAGCAGTACTTC
V gene: TRBV3-1/TRBV3-2
D gene: -
J gene: TRBJ2-7
clone size: -

CDR3 protein: CASSTAYEQYF
CDR3 DNA: TGTGCCAGTAGTACGGCCTACGAGCAGTACTTC
V gene: TRBV19
D gene: -
J gene: TRBJ2-7
clone size: -

CDR3 protein: CASSLGRNTEAFF
CDR3 DNA: TGTGCCAGCAGTTTAGGCAGGAACACTGAAGCTTTCTTT
V gene: TRBV12-3/TRBV12-4
D gene: -
J gene: TRBJ1-1
clone size: -

CDR3 protein: CASSEGRADTQYF
CDR3 DNA: TGTGCCAGCAGTGAGGGGCGCGCAGATACGCAGTATTTT
V gene: TRBV2
D gene: -
J gene: TRBJ2-3
clone size: -

CDR3 protein: CASSLRTGVNSYNEQFF
CDR3 DNA: TGCGCCAGCAGCTTGAGGACAGGGGTTAATTCCTACAATGAGCAGTTCTTC
V gene: TRBV5-1
D gene: TRBD1
J gene: TRBJ2-1
clone size: -

CDR3 protein: CASSLSENTEAFF
CDR3 DNA: TGCGCCAGCAGCTTATCAGAGAACACTGAAGCTTTCTTT
V gene: TRBV5-1
D gene: -
J gene: TRBJ1-1
clone size: -

CDR3 protein: CASSLYTGDPPKNIQYF
CDR3 DNA: TGTGCCAGCAGCTTGTACACAGGAGATCCTCCCAAAAACATTCAGTACTTC
V gene: TRBV5-4
D gene: -
J gene: TRBJ2-4
clone size: -

CDR3 protein: CASSAWTGNTDTQYF
CDR3 DNA: TGTGCCAGCAGCGCCTGGACAGGGAACACAGATACGCAGTATTTT
V gene: TRBV9
D gene: TRBD1
J gene: TRBJ2-3
clone size: -

CDR3 protein: CASTLGTGSQETQYF
CDR3 DNA: TGTGCCAGCACCTTAGGCACCGGGAGCCAAGAGACCCAGTACTTC
V gene: TRBV2
D gene: -
J gene: TRBJ2-5
clone size: -

CDR3 protein: CASSLVAGGSYNEQFF
CDR3 DNA: TGCGCCAGCAGCTTGGTAGCGGGAGGCTCCTACAATGAGCAGTTCTTC
V gene: TRBV4-1
D gene: TRBD2
J gene: TRBJ2-1
clone size: -

CDR3 protein: CASSPAGRWVYEQYF
CDR3 DNA: TGTGCCAGCAGCCCCGCGGGGCGATGGGTCTACGAGCAGTACTTC
V gene: TRBV7-3
D gene: -
J gene: TRBJ2-7
clone size: -

CDR3 protein: CASSWDRGQVGGYTF
CDR3 DNA: TGTGCCAGCAGTTGGGACAGGGGGCAAGTGGGTGGCTACACCTTC
V gene: TRBV28
D gene: TRBD1
J gene: TRBJ1-2
clone size: -

CDR3 protein: CASSRTGGEYTEAFF
CDR3 DNA: TGTGCCAGCAGCCGGACAGGGGGGGAATACACTGAAGCTTTCTTT
V gene: TRBV7-3
D gene: TRBD1
J gene: TRBJ1-1
clone size: -

CDR3 protein: CASSTSSYRATDTQYF
CDR3 DNA: TGTGCCAGTAGTACCTCTTCCTACAGGGCCACAGATACGCAGTATTTT
V gene: TRBV19
D gene: -
J gene: TRBJ2-3
clone size: -

CDR3 protein: CASSRSGLAGDTQYF
CDR3 DNA: TGTGCCAGCAGCCGTTCGGGACTAGCGGGGGATACGCAGTATTTT
V gene: TRBV7-6
D gene: TRBD2
J gene: TRBJ2-3
clone size: -

CDR3 protein: CASSILQGNSAGANVLTF
CDR3 DNA: TGTGCCAGTAGTATACTACAGGGTAATTCCGCTGGGGCCAACGTCCTGACTTTC
V gene: TRBV19
D gene: -
J gene: TRBJ2-6
clone size: -

CDR3 protein: CASSPTGESLHF
CDR3 DNA: TGTGCCAGCAGTCCGACAGGAGAATCCCTCCACTTT
V gene: TRBV12-3/TRBV12-4
D gene: -
J gene: TRBJ1-6
clone size: -

CDR3 protein: CSASQTGVTGNEQYF
CDR3 DNA: TGCAGTGCTAGTCAAACAGGGGTCACTGGGAACGAGCAGTACTTC
V gene: TRBV20-1
D gene: TRBD1
J gene: TRBJ2-7
clone size: -

CDR3 protein: CSALGSYGYTF
CDR3 DNA: TGCAGTGCCCTTGGGAGCTATGGCTACACCTTC
V gene: TRBV20-1
D gene: -
J gene: TRBJ1-2
clone size: -

CDR3 protein: CASGPLRAGELFF
CDR3 DNA: TGTGCCAGCGGTCCTCTGAGAGCCGGGGAGCTGTTTTTT
V gene: TRBV12-3/TRBV12-4
D gene: -
J gene: TRBJ2-2
clone size: -

CDR3 protein: CASSQTGGRNQPQHF
CDR3 DNA: TGTGCCAGCAGTCAGACAGGGGGCAGGAATCAGCCCCAGCATTTT
V gene: TRBV9
D gene: TRBD1
J gene: TRBJ1-5
clone size: -

CDR3 protein: CASSPGGISNQPQHF
CDR3 DNA: TGTGCCAGCAGCCCCGGAGGGATTAGCAATCAGCCCCAGCATTTT
V gene: TRBV7-2
D gene: -
J gene: TRBJ1-5
clone size: -

CDR3 protein: CASSFTGTNEKLFF
CDR3 DNA: TGTGCCAGCAGCTTTACAGGGACTAATGAAAAACTGTTTTTT
V gene: TRBV5-4
D gene: -
J gene: TRBJ1-4
clone size: many

CDR3 protein: CASSDPGLAGIQFF
CDR3 DNA: TGTGCCAGCAGCGACCCGGGACTAGCGGGAATTCAGTTCTTC
V gene: TRBV7-2
D gene: TRBD2
J gene: TRBJ2-1
clone size: -

CDR3 protein: CASSQIDTEAFF
CDR3 DNA: TGTGCCAGCAGCCAAATCGACACTGAAGCTTTCTTT
V gene: TRBV3-1/TRBV3-2
D gene: -
J gene: TRBJ1-1
clone size: -

CDR3 protein: CASSPTGYFSVTGELFF
CDR3 DNA: TGTGCCAGCAGCCCGACAGGGTATTTTTCGGTCACCGGGGAGCTGTTTTTT
V gene: TRBV2
D gene: TRBD1
J gene: TRBJ2-2
clone size: -

CDR3 protein: CASSEYGQGAARPYEQYF
CDR3 DNA: TGTGCCAGCAGTGAGTATGGACAGGGGGCCGCGCGTCCCTACGAGCAGTACTTC
V gene: TRBV6-1
D gene: TRBD1
J gene: TRBJ2-7
clone size: once

CDR3 protein: CASSLRRQGTPNSYEQYF
CDR3 DNA: TGTGCCAGCAGCCTCCGAAGACAGGGGACCCCAAACTCCTACGAGCAGTACTTC
V gene: TRBV3-1/TRBV3-2
D gene: TRBD1
J gene: TRBJ2-7
clone size: -

CDR3 protein: CASSATGSGQPQHF
CDR3 DNA: TGTGCCAGCAGCGCGACCGGGAGCGGTCAGCCCCAGCATTTT
V gene: TRBV7-2
D gene: -
J gene: TRBJ1-5
clone size: -

CDR3 protein: CAWKDRGTSNQPQHF
CDR3 DNA: TGTGCCTGGAAGGACAGGGGGACTAGCAATCAGCCCCAGCATTTT
V gene: TRBV30
D gene: TRBD1
J gene: TRBJ1-5
clone size: -

CDR3 protein: CATSDRRTSRWFF
CDR3 DNA: TGTGCCACCAGTGATCGACGGACTAGCCGGTGGTTCTTC
V gene: TRBV24-1
D gene: TRBD2
J gene: TRBJ2-1
clone size: -

CDR3 protein: CASSDKRFTYEQYF
CDR3 DNA: TGCGCCAGCAGTGACAAGCGGTTCACCTACGAGCAGTACTTC
V gene: TRBV5-1
D gene: -
J gene: TRBJ2-7
clone size: -

CDR3 protein: CASSLTGRGQNGYTF
CDR3 DNA: TGTGCCAGCAGTTTAACGGGAAGGGGGCAAAATGGCTACACCTTC
V gene: TRBV27
D gene: TRBD1
J gene: TRBJ1-2
clone size: -

CDR3 protein: CASSQGNSGTYEQYF
CDR3 DNA: TGTGCCAGCAGCCAAGGAAATAGCGGGACCTACGAGCAGTACTTC
V gene: TRBV3-1/TRBV3-2
D gene: TRBD2
J gene: TRBJ2-7
clone size: -

CDR3 protein: CASSQVTGRHSGDTQYF
CDR3 DNA: TGTGCCAGCAGCCAAGTCACCGGGAGGCACTCGGGAGATACGCAGTATTTT
V gene: TRBV14
D gene: TRBD2
J gene: TRBJ2-3
clone size: few

CDR3 protein: CSVGTGTGGSLNTGELFF
CDR3 DNA: TGCAGCGTTGGGACCGGGACAGGGGGCTCATTGAACACCGGGGAGCTGTTTTTT
V gene: TRBV29-1
D gene: TRBD1
J gene: TRBJ2-2
clone size: once

CDR3 protein: CASSQVGILQGEAFF
CDR3 DNA: TGCGCCAGCAGTCAGGTCGGGATCCTACAGGGTGAAGCTTTCTTT
V gene: TRBV4-1
D gene: -
J gene: TRBJ1-1
clone size: -

CDR3 protein: CAWRPGGSGANVLTF
CDR3 DNA: TGTGCCTGGAGACCCGGGGGCTCTGGGGCCAACGTCCTGACTTTC
V gene: TRBV30
D gene: -
J gene: TRBJ2-6
clone size: -

CDR3 protein: CASSEGRAGGYGYTF
CDR3 DNA: TGTGCCAGCAGTGAAGGGAGGGCAGGGGGCTATGGCTACACCTTC
V gene: TRBV6-1
D gene: TRBD1
J gene: TRBJ1-2
clone size: -

CDR3 protein: CASSSLSETQYF
CDR3 DNA: TGTGCCAGCAGTTCCCTTTCAGAGACCCAGTACTTC
V gene: TRBV28
D gene: -
J gene: TRBJ2-5
clone size: -

CDR3 protein: CASSPNNQPQHF
CDR3 DNA: TGTGCCAGCAGCCCCAACAATCAGCCCCAGCATTTT
V gene: TRBV6-5
D gene: -
J gene: TRBJ1-5
clone size: once

CDR3 protein: CAISGQGVDTIYF
CDR3 DNA: TGTGCCATCTCGGGACAGGGGGTCGACACCATATATTTT
V gene: TRBV7-9
D gene: TRBD1
J gene: TRBJ1-3
clone size: medium-sized

CDR3 protein: CASSLFRGGDYQETQYF
CDR3 DNA: TGTGCCAGCAGCTTATTTAGGGGGGGAGACTACCAAGAGACCCAGTACTTC
V gene: TRBV7-8
D gene: -
J gene: TRBJ2-5
clone size: -